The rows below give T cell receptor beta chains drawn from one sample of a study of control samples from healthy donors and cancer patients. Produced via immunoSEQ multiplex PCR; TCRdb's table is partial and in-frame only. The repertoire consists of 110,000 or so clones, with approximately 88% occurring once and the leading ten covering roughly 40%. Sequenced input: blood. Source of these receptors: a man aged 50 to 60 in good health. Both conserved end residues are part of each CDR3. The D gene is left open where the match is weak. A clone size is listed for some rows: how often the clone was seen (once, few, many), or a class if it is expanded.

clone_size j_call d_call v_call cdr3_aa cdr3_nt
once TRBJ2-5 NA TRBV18 CASSPDQETQYF TGTGCCAGCTCACCAGACCAAGAGACCCAGTACTTC
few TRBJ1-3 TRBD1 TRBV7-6 CASSLGQGRGNTIYF TGTGCCAGCAGCCTGGGACAGGGGCGTGGAAACACCATATATTTT
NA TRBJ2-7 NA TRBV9 CASSVPRLDPYEQYF TGTGCCAGCAGCGTACCAAGGCTAGATCCTTACGAGCAGTACTTC
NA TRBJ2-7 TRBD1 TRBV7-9 CASSYDRGSYEQYF TGTGCCAGCAGCTACGACAGGGGTTCCTACGAGCAGTACTTC
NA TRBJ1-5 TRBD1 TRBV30 CAWSVSGTGLPYSNQPQHF TGTGCCTGGAGTGTATCCGGGACAGGGCTCCCGTATAGCAATCAGCCCCAGCATTTT
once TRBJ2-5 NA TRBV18 CASSPGSRETQYF TGTGCCAGCTCACCAGGCTCTCGGGAGACCCAGTACTTC
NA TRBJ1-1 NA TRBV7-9 CASIPTGMNTEAFF TGTGCCAGCATCCCGACAGGAATGAACACTGAAGCTTTCTTT
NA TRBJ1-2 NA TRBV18 CASSQNGEANYGYTF TGTGCCAGCTCACAAAATGGGGAGGCTAACTATGGCTACACCTTC
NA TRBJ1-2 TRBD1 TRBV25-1 CASSNTGQGRGYTF TGTGCCAGCAGTAACACGGGACAGGGTAGGGGCTACACCTTC
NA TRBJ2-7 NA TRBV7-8 CASSRVSSRYEQYF TGTGCCAGCAGTAGGGTTTCAAGTCGCTACGAGCAGTACTTC
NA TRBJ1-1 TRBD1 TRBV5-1 CASSLGQGKPTEAFF TGCGCCAGCAGCTTGGGACAGGGGAAACCCACTGAAGCTTTCTTT
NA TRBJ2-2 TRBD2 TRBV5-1 CASSLGLAGHTGELFF TGCGCCAGCAGCCTCGGACTAGCGGGTCACACCGGGGAGCTGTTTTTT
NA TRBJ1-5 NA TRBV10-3 CAISESRGDSNQPQHF TGTGCCATCAGTGAGTCCAGGGGAGATAGCAATCAGCCCCAGCATTTT
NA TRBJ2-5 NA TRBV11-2 CASSLDRGGPKQETQYF TGTGCCAGCAGCTTAGATAGGGGGGGGCCGAAGCAAGAGACCCAGTACTTC
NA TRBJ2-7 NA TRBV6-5 CASSQGSLLYEQYF TGTGCCAGCAGCCAGGGGTCCTTACTCTACGAGCAGTACTTC
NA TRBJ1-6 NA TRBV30 CAWSVLSWAGSNSPLHF TGTGCCTGGAGTGTACTGTCATGGGCAGGAAGCAATTCACCCCTCCACTTT
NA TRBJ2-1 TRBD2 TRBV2 CASSGLAGASSYNEQFF TGTGCCAGCAGTGGACTAGCGGGGGCTAGCTCCTACAATGAGCAGTTCTTC
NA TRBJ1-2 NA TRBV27 CASSFAGAGYGYTF TGTGCCAGCAGTTTCGCAGGAGCGGGCTATGGCTACACCTTC
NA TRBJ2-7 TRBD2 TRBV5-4 CASSSSSGGLEQYF TGTGCCAGCAGCTCCTCTAGCGGGGGGCTCGAGCAGTACTTC
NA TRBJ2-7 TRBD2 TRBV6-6 CASTLSSGRSYEQYF TGTGCCAGCACCCTGAGTAGCGGGCGCTCCTACGAGCAGTACTTC
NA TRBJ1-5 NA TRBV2 CASRNRLNSNQPQHF TGTGCCAGCAGGAACAGGCTCAATAGCAATCAGCCCCAGCATTTT
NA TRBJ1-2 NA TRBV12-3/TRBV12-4 CASSLGQPGYTF TGTGCCAGCAGTTTAGGACAGCCTGGCTACACCTTC
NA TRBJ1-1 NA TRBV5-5 CASSLAFRGNTEAFF TGTGCCAGCAGCTTGGCCTTTAGGGGGAACACTGAAGCTTTCTTT
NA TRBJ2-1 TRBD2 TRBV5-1 CASSLKTGTSNEQFF TGCGCCAGCAGCTTAAAAACCGGGACTAGCAATGAGCAGTTCTTC
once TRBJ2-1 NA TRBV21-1 CASSPQGSDNYNEQFF TGTGCCAGCAGCCCACAGGGGTCTGATAATTACAATGAGCAGTTCTTC
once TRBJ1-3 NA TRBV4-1 CASSPPGSGNTIYF TGCGCCAGCAGCCCTCCTGGATCTGGAAACACCATATATTTT